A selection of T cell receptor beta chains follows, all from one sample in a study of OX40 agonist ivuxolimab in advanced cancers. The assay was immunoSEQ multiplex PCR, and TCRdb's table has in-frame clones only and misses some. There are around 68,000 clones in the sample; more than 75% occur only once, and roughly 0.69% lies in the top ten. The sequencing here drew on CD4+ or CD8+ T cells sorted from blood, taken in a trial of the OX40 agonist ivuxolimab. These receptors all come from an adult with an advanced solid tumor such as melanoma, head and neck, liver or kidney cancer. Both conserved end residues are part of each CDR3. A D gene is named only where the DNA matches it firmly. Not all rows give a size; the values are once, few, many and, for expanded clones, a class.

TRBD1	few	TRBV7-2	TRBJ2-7	TGTGCCAGCAGCTCTTACAGGGGCCCGTTGTACGAGCAGTACTTC	CASSSYRGPLYEQYF
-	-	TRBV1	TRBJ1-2	TGCACCAGCAGCCCTCGGGACACTTCCAACTATGGCTACACCTTC	CTSSPRDTSNYGYTF
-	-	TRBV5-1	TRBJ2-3	TGCGCCAGCAAACAGGACACCTCTAGCACAGATACGCAGTATTTT	CASKQDTSSTDTQYF
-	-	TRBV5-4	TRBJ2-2	TGTGCCAGCAGCTTGGCCGGCAGGGCCGGGGAGCTGTTTTTT	CASSLAGRAGELFF
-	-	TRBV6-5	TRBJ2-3	TGTGCCAGCAGTTACAGGGATACTAGCACAGATACGCAGTATTTT	CASSYRDTSTDTQYF
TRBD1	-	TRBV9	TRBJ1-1	TGTGCCAGCAGCGTAGGTCCCGCCGGGACAGGGAACACTGAAGCTTTCTTT	CASSVGPAGTGNTEAFF
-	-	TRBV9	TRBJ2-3	TGTGCCAGCAGCGTAGAAGGCTACAGGGATACGCAGTATTTT	CASSVEGYRDTQYF
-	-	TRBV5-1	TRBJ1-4	TGCGCCAGCAGTTGGACGGGGAACAGTGAAAAACTGTTTTTT	CASSWTGNSEKLFF
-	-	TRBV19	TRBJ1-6	TGTGCCAGTAGTCGGGGACACCGAAATTCACCCCTCCACTTT	CASSRGHRNSPLHF
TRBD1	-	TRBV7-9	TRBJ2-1	TGTGCCAGCAGCGCCCGAGGGACAGGGGACGATGAGCAGTTCTTC	CASSARGTGDDEQFF
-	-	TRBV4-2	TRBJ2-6	TGTGCCAGCAGCCAAGACCCTTTGCTCTCTGGGGCCAACGTCCTGACTTTC	CASSQDPLLSGANVLTF
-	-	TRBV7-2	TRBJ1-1	TGTGCCAGCAGCGTGACAGTGAACACTGAAGCTTTCTTT	CASSVTVNTEAFF
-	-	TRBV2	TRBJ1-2	TGTGCCGGGGGGGAGGGTGTCTATGGCTACACCTTC	CAGGEGVYGYTF
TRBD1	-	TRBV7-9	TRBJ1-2	TGTGCCAGCAGCTTAGCAGAGCGAGGACAGGGGTATGGCTACACCTTC	CASSLAERGQGYGYTF
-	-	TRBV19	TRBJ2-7	TGTGCCAGTAGCACAGGGTCCTACGAGCAGTACTTC	CASSTGSYEQYF
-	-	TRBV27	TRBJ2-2	TGTGCCAGCAGTTTACGGTGGGCGGGCCACGCGAACACCGGGGAGCTGTTTTTT	CASSLRWAGHANTGELFF
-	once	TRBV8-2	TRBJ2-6	TGTGGCAGAATTGCCATAACACAAAGTCGGGCCAACGTCCTGACTTTC	CGRIAITQSRANVLTF
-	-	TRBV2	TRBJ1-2	TGTGCCAGCAGTGAAGCCCCACAGGTTGCTGGCTACACCTTC	CASSEAPQVAGYTF
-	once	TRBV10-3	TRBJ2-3	TGTGCCATCAGTGATTTAGATACGCAGTATTTT	CAISDLDTQYF
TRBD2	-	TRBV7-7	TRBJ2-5	TGTGCCAGCAGCCTTCTACGGGAGGGGCTGGAGACCCAGTACTTC	CASSLLREGLETQYF
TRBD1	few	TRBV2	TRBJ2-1	TGTGCCAGCAGTCCTACGGACAGGGGGTACAATGAGCAGTTCTTC	CASSPTDRGYNEQFF
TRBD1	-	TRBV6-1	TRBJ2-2	TGTGCCAGCAGTGAGCGGACAGGGGGCCCCGGGGAGCTGTTTTTT	CASSERTGGPGELFF
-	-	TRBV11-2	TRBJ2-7	TGTGCCAGCAACATCGCACGCAGGGGCCCCGAGATCTCCTACGAGCAGTACTTC	CASNIARRGPEISYEQYF
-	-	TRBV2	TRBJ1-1	TGTGCCAGCAGTCCCCAGGGAGCCACTGAAGCTTTCTTT	CASSPQGATEAFF
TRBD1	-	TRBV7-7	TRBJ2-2	TGTGCCAGCAGCCTCCAGGGGGACACCGGGGAGCTGTTTTTT	CASSLQGDTGELFF